A selection of T cell receptor beta chains follows, all from one sample in a study of Ad26.COV2.S vaccination and SARS-CoV-2 variants. Profiling relied on immunoSEQ multiplex PCR, and the TCRdb table lists in-frame clones only, not all of them. The sample records about 680,000 clones, roughly nine tenths being singletons. This material consisted of peripheral blood, taken in a trial of Ad26.COV2.S vaccine versus placebo. The receptor set was obtained from a person between 18 and 60 years old who received the Ad26.COV2.S COVID-19 vaccine or a placebo. CDR3s include the opening cysteine and the closing phenylalanine or tryptophan. D genes are given only for firm matches. Size is omitted from some rows. Given values are once, few, many or a class for expanded clones.

cdr3_aa cdr3_nt d_call v_call clone_size j_call
CASSPRQGTDTQYF TGTGCCAGTAGTCCAAGACAGGGAACAGATACGCAGTATTTT TRBD1 TRBV19 NA TRBJ2-3
CASSPPNTDPGELFF TGTGCCAGCTCACCACCAAACACCGATCCCGGGGAGCTGTTTTTT NA TRBV18 NA TRBJ2-2
CASNQWADTEAFF TGTGCCAGCAACCAATGGGCCGACACTGAAGCTTTCTTT NA TRBV11-1 NA TRBJ1-1
CASSSTSGTSGVETQYF TGTGCCAGCAGCTCTACTTCCGGGACTAGCGGGGTAGAGACCCAGTACTTC TRBD2 TRBV7-2 NA TRBJ2-5
CASSGQGGSPLHF TGTGCCAGCAGTGGACAGGGGGGGTCACCCCTCCACTTT TRBD1 TRBV12-3/TRBV12-4 NA TRBJ1-6
CASERTSGRVNTGELFF TGTGCCAGCGAGAGAACTAGCGGGAGGGTGAACACCGGGGAGCTGTTTTTT TRBD2 TRBV28 NA TRBJ2-2
CASMRDIAWTQYF TGTGCCAGCATGCGGGACATCGCGTGGACCCAGTACTTC NA TRBV6-5 NA TRBJ2-5
CASSPQRGEAFF TGTGCCAGCTCACCACAAAGGGGGGAAGCTTTCTTT NA TRBV18 few TRBJ1-1
CASSNHRGITEAFF TGTGCCAGTAGCAACCACAGGGGTATCACTGAAGCTTTCTTT TRBD1 TRBV19 NA TRBJ1-1
CASSILIETEAFF TGTGCCAGTAGTATCCTGATCGAGACTGAAGCTTTCTTT NA TRBV19 NA TRBJ1-1
CASSPSRDYGYTF TGTGCCAGCTCTCCGTCCCGGGACTATGGCTACACCTTC NA TRBV5-6 once TRBJ1-2
CASSAGTERNQPQHF TGTGCCAGCAGCGCGGGCACAGAGAGGAATCAGCCCCAGCATTTT NA TRBV9 NA TRBJ1-5
CASSLGANYGYTF TGTGCCAGCAGTCTAGGGGCCAACTATGGCTACACCTTC NA TRBV2 NA TRBJ1-2
CASSQTGQGEKLFF TGTGCCAGCAGCCAAACCGGACAGGGCGAAAAACTGTTTTTT TRBD1 TRBV7-2 NA TRBJ1-4
CASLATYEQYF TGTGCCAGCCTGGCCACCTACGAGCAGTACTTC NA TRBV2 few TRBJ2-7
CASSYSGVASGGATEQFF TGTGCCAGCAGTTACTCAGGGGTGGCTAGCGGGGGGGCAACTGAGCAGTTCTTC TRBD2 TRBV6-2/TRBV6-3 NA TRBJ2-1
CASSPFGQMNTEAFF TGTGCCAGCAGCCCTTTTGGACAGATGAACACTGAAGCTTTCTTT NA TRBV5-5 NA TRBJ1-1
CATRKGANYGYTF TGTGCCACCAGGAAGGGAGCTAACTATGGCTACACCTTC NA TRBV24-1 NA TRBJ1-2
CASSLNLPGTDTQYF TGTGCCAGCAGCCTGAATCTCCCGGGCACAGATACGCAGTATTTT NA TRBV7-9 NA TRBJ2-3
CASSLDQEALGYGYTF TGTGCCAGCAGCTTGGATCAGGAGGCTCTAGGCTATGGCTACACCTTC NA TRBV5-4 NA TRBJ1-2
CAWSPRATDTQYF TGTGCCTGGAGCCCGAGGGCCACAGATACGCAGTATTTT NA TRBV30 NA TRBJ2-3
CASSYSGGSGNTIYF TGTGCCAGCAGTTACTCGGGGGGATCTGGAAACACCATATATTTT NA TRBV6-5 once TRBJ1-3
CASTSTGELFF TGTGCCAGCACCAGCACCGGGGAGCTGTTTTTT NA TRBV9 NA TRBJ2-2
CASSLSSGQGPFYYEQYF TGCGCCAGCAGCTTGTCTAGCGGACAGGGGCCTTTTTACTACGAGCAGTACTTC TRBD1 TRBV5-1 few TRBJ2-7
CAISHTTGANSPLHF TGTGCCATCAGTCATACGACAGGGGCGAATTCACCCCTCCACTTT TRBD1 TRBV10-3 NA TRBJ1-6
CASSLMVPGGTFGYGYTF TGTGCCAGCAGCTTAATGGTGCCGGGGGGAACCTTTGGCTATGGCTACACCTTC NA TRBV7-3 NA TRBJ1-2
CASRLSGNSYEQYF TGTGCCAGCCGCCTTAGCGGCAACTCCTACGAGCAGTACTTC NA TRBV19 NA TRBJ2-7